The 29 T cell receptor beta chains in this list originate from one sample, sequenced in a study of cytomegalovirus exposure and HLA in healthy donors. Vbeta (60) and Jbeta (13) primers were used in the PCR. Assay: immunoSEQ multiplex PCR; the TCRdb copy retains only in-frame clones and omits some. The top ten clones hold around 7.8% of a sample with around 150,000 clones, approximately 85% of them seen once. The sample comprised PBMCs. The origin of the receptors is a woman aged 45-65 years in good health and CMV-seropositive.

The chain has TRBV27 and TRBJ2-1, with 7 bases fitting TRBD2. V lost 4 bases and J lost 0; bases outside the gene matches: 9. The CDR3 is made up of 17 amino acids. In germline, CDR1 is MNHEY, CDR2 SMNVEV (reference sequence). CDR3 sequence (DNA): TGTGCCAGCAGTTGGAGTAGCGGGTCCTACTCCTACAATGAGCAGTTCTTC. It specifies CASSWSSGSYSYNEQFF.

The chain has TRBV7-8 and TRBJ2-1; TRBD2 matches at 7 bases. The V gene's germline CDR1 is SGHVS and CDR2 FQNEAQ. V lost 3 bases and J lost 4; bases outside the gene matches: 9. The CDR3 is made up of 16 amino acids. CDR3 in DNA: TGTGCCAGCAGCTTTACCCTAACTAGCGAGTACAATGAGCAGTTCTTC. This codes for CASSFTLTSEYNEQFF.

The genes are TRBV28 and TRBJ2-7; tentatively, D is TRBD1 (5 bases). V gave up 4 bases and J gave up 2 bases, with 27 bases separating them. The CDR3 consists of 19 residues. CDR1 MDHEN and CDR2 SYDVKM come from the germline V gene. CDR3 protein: CASSSLLTLDSPSTYEQYF. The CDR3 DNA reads TGTGCCAGCAGTTCCTTGCTAACCCTAGACAGTCCGTCTACCTACGAGCAGTACTTC.

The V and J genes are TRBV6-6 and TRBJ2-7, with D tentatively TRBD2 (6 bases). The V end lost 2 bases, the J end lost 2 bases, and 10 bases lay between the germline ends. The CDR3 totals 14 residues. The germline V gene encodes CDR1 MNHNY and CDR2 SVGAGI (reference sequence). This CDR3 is CASSYGPGAYEQYF. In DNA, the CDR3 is TGTGCCAGCAGTTACGGCCCGGGGGCCTACGAGCAGTACTTC.

The CDR3 DNA reads as TGTGCCAGCAGCTTAGTCGGGACAGCGTCTAACTATGGCTACACCTTC. Its translation: CASSLVGTASNYGYTF. The genes are TRBV7-2 and TRBJ1-2; 7 bases align to TRBD1. The CDR3 has 16 amino acids. Germline assignment: CDR1 SGHTA and CDR2 FQGNSA. Trimming removed 1 base from V and 0 bases from J; junction bases left unmatched: 5.

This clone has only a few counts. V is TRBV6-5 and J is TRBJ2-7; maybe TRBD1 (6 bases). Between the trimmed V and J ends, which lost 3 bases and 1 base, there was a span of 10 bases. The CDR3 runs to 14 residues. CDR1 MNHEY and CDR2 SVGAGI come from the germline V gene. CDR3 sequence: CASSYTRGSYEQYF. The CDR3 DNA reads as TGTGCCAGCAGTTATACCAGGGGATCCTACGAGCAGTACTTC.

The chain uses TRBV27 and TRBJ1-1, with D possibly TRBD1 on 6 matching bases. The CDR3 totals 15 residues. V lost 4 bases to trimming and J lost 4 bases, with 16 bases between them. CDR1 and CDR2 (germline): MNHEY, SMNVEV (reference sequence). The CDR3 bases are TGTGCCAGCAGTTCCTCGACAGGTGACTTCACTGAAGCTTTCTTT. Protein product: CASSSSTGDFTEAFF.

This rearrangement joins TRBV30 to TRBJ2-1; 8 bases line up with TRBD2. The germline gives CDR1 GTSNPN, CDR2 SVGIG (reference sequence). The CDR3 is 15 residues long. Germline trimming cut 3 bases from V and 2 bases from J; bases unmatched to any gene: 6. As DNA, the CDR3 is TGTGCCTGGAGACTAGCGGAGGCTACCTACAATGAGCAGTTCTTC. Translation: CAWRLAEATYNEQFF.

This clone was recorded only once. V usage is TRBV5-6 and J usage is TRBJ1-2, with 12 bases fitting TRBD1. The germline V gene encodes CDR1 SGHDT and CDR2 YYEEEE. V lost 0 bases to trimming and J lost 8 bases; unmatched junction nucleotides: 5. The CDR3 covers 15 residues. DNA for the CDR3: TGTGCCAGCAGCTTGGTGGGACAGGGGGCTGGAGGCTACACCTTC. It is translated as CASSLVGQGAGGYTF.

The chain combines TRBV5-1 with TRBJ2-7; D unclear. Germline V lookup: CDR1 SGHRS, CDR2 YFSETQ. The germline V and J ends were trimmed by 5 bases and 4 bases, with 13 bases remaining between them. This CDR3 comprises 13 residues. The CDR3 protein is CASRASLSYEQYF. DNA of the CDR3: TGCGCCAGCAGGGCCAGTCTGTCTTACGAGCAGTACTTC.

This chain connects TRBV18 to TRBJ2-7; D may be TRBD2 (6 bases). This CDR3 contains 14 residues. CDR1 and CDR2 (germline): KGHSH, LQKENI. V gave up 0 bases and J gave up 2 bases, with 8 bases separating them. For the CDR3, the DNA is TGTGCCAGCTCACCACCGACGGGGGCCTACGAGCAGTACTTC. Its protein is CASSPPTGAYEQYF.

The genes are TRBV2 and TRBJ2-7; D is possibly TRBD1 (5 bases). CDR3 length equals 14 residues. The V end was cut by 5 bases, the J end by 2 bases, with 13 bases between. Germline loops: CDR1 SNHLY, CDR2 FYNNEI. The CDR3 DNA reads TGTGCCAGCAGTCTAGACAGAATTACCTACGAGCAGTACTTC. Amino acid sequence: CASSLDRITYEQYF.

The CDR3 here is CASSLSGGGYNEQFF. The CDR3 DNA reads as TGTGCCAGCAGCTTATCAGGGGGCGGCTACAATGAGCAGTTCTTC. The rearrangement links TRBV7-3 to TRBJ2-1; 8 bases fit TRBD1. Germline values: CDR1 SGHTA, CDR2 FQGTGA. V dropped 2 bases and J dropped 3; count of bases not matched to a gene: 3. The CDR3 length is 15 residues. Using reference TRBV7-3 and TRBJ2-1 for the parts outside the CDR3, the full variable domain is GAGVSQTPSNKVTEKGKYVELRCDPISGHTALYWYRQSLGQGPEFLIYFQGTGAADDSGLPNDRFFAVRPEGSVSTLKIQRTERGDSAVYLCASSLSGGGYNEQFFGPGTRLTVL.

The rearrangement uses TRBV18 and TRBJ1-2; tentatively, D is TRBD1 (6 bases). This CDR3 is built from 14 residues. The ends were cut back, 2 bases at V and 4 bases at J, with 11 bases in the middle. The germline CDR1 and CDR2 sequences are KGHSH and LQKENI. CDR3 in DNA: TGTGCCAGCTCACCAGAATTGACAGGCTATGGCTACACCTTC. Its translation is CASSPELTGYGYTF.

In DNA form, the CDR3 reads TGTGCCAGCAGTTACAGCCAGAACACCGGGGAGCTGTTTTTT. It specifies CASSYSQNTGELFF. This chain joins TRBV6-6 and TRBJ2-2; D not certain. The V gene's germline CDR1 is MNHNY and CDR2 SVGAGI (reference sequence). CDR3 length: 14 residues. Between the trimmed V and J ends, which lost 2 bases and 1 base, there was a span of 5 bases.

The CDR3 region is CASTPGGGIDTQYF. In DNA form, the CDR3 reads TGTGCCAGCACCCCTGGCGGGGGGATAGATACGCAGTATTTT. The rearrangement joins TRBV6-5 to TRBJ2-3, with 8 bases aligning to TRBD2. V trimming: 7 bases; J trimming: 5 bases; junction bases outside the gene matches: 8. This CDR3 region has 14 residues. Germline V gene lookup returns CDR1 MNHEY and CDR2 SVGAGI.

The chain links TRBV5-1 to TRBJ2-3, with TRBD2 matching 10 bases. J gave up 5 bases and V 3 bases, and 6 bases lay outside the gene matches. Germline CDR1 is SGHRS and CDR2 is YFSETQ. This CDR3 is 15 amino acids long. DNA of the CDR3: TGCGCCAGCAGCTCAGCGGGAGGGGTGGGAGATACGCAGTATTTT. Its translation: CASSSAGGVGDTQYF.

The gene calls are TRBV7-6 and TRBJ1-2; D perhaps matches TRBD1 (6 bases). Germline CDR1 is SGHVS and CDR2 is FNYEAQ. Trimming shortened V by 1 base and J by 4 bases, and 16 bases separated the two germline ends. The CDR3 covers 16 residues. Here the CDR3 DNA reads TGTGCCAGCAGCTTAGGCCCCCAGACAGGCGGCTATGGCTACACCTTC. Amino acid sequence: CASSLGPQTGGYGYTF.

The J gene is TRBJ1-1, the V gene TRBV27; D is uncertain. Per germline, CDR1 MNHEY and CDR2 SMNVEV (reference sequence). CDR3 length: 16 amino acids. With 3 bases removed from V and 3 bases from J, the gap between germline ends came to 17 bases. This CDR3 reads CASSFRGTTSDTEAFF. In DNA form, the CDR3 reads TGTGCCAGCAGTTTTCGGGGTACGACCTCGGACACTGAAGCTTTCTTT.

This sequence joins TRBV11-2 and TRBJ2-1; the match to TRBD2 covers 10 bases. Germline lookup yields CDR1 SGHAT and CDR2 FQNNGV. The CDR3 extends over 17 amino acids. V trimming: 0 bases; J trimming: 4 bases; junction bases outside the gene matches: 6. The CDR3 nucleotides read TGTGCCAGCAGCTTAGAGTTGGGACTAGCGATTTACAATGAGCAGTTCTTC. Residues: CASSLELGLAIYNEQFF.

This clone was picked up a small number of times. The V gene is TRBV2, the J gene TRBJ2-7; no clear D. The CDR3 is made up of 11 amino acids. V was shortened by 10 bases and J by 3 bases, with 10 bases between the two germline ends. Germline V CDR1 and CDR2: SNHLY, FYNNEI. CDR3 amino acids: CATSYSYEQYF. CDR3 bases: TGTGCCACCTCATACAGCTACGAGCAGTACTTC. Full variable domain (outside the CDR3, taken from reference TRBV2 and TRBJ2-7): EPEVTQTPSHQVTQMGQEVILRCVPISNHLYFYWYRQILGQKVEFLVSFYNNEISEKSEIFDDQFSVERPDGSNFTLKIRSTKLEDSAMYFCATSYSYEQYFGPGTRLTVT.

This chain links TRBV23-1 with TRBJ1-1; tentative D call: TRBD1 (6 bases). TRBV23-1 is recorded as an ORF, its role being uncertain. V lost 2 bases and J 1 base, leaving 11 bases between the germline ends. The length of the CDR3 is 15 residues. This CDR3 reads CASSQIGRGNTEAFF. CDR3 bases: TGCGCCAGCAGTCAAATCGGCAGGGGGAACACTGAAGCTTTCTTT.

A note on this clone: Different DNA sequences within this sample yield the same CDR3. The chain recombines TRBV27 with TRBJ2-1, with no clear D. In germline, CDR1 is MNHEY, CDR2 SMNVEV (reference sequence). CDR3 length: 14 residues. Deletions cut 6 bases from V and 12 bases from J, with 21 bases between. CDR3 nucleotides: TGTGCCAGCAGCTTGTCCGCGGCTCACCCCCGGCAGTTCTTC. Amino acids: CASSLSAAHPRQFF.

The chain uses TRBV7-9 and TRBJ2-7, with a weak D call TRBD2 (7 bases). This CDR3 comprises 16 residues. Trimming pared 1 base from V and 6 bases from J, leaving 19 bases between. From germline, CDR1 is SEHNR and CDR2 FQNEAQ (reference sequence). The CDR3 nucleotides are TGTGCCAGCAGCTTAGGACTGGCGGGGGCGGTCGGCGAGCAGTACTTC. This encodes CASSLGLAGAVGEQYF.

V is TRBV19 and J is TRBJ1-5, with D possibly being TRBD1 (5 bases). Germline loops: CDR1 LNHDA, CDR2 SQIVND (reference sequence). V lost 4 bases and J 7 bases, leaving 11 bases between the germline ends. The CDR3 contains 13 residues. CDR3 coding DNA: TGTGCCAGTAGTACCAGGGAACGGCAGCCCCAGCATTTT. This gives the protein CASSTRERQPQHF.

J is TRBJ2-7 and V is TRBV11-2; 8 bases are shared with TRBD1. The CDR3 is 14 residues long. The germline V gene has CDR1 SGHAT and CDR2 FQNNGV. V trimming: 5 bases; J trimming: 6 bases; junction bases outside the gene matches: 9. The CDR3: CASSISRGQREQYF. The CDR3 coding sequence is TGTGCCAGCAGCATATCCAGGGGGCAACGCGAGCAGTACTTC.

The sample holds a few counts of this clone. This chain's CDR3 is CASSFPTSGRTYEQYF. The CDR3 DNA reads as TGCGCCAGCAGCTTCCCGACTAGCGGGAGAACCTACGAGCAGTACTTC. The V and J genes are TRBV5-1 and TRBJ2-7; 12 bases match TRBD2. The CDR3 covers 16 residues. Looked up from germline, CDR1 is SGHRS and CDR2 is YFSETQ. With 2 bases clipped from V and 2 bases from J, the junction kept 5 bases outside the gene matches.

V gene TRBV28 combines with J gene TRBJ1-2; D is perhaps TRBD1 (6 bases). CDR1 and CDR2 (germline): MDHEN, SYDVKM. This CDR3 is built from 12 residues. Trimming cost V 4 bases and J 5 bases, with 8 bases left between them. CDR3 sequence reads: CASSSQGYGYTF. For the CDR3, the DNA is TGTGCCAGCAGTTCACAGGGTTATGGCTACACCTTC.

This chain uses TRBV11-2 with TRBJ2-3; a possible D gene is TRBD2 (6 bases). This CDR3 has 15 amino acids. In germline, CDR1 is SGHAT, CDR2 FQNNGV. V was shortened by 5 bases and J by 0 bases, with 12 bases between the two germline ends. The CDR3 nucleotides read TGTGCCAGCAGCGCGGGACGGGTTAGCACAGATACGCAGTATTTT. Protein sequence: CASSAGRVSTDTQYF.